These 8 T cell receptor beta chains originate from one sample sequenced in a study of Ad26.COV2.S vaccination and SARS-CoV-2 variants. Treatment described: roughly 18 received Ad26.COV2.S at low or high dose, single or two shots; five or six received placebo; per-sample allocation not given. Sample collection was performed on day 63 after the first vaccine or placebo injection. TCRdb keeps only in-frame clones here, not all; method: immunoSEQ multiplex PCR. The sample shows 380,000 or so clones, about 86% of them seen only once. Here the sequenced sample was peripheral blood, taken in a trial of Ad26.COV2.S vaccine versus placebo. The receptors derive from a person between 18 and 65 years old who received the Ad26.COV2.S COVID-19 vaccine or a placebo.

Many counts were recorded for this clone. The DNA of the CDR3 is TGCGCCAGCAGCCCTCAGTGGGGGGACAGGAGCTACGAGCAGTACTTC. The encoded protein is CASSPQWGDRSYEQYF. The chain couples TRBV4-3 to TRBJ2-7; 8 bases match TRBD1. J was trimmed by 3 bases and V by 4 bases; bases with no gene match: 11. Germline CDR1 and CDR2: LGHNA and YSLEER. The CDR3 is 16 residues long.

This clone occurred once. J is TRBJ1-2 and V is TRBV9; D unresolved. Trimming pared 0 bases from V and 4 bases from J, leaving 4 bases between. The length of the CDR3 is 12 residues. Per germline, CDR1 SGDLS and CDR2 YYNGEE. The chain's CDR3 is CASSVGGYGYTF. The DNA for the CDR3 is TGTGCCAGCAGCGTAGGCGGCTATGGCTACACCTTC.

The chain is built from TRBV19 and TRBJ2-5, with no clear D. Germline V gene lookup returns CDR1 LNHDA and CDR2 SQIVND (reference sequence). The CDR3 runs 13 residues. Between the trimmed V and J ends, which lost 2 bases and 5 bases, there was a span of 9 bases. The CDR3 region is CASSIMLAETQYF. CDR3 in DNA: TGTGCCAGTAGTATAATGTTGGCGGAGACCCAGTACTTC.

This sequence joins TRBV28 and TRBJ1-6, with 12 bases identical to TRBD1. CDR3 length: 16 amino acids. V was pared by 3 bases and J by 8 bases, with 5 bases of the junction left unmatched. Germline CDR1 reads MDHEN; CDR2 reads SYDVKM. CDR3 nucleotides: TGTGCCAGCAGTTTGGGGACAGGGGGCGGTTATTCACCCCTCCACTTT. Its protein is CASSLGTGGGYSPLHF.

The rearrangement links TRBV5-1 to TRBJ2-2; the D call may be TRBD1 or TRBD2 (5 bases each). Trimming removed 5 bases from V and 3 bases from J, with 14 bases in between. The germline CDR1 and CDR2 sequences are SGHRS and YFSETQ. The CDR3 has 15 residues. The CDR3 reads CASRTGTSDTGELFF. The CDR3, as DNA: TGCGCCAGCAGAACCGGGACCTCTGACACCGGGGAGCTGTTTTTT. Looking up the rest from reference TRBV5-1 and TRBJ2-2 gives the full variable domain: KAGVTQTPRYLIKTRGQQVTLSCSPISGHRSVSWYQQTPGQGLQFLFEYFSETQRNKGNFPGRFSGRQFSNSRSEMNVSTLELGDSALYLCASRTGTSDTGELFFGEGSRLTVL.

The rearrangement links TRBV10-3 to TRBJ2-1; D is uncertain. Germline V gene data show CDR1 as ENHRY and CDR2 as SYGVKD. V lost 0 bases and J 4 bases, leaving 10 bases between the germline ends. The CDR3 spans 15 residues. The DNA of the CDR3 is TGTGCCATCAGTGAGTCCCCCTCGTCGTACAATGAGCAGTTCTTC. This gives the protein CAISESPSSYNEQFF.

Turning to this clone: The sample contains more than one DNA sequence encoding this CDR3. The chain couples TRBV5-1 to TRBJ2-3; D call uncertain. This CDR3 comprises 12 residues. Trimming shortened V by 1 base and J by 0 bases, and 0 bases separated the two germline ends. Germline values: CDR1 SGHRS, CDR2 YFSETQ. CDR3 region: CASSLSTDTQYF. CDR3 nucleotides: TGCGCCAGCAGCTTGAGCACAGATACGCAGTATTTT.

CDR3 sequence reads: CASSSRGPGATFSGANVLTF. In DNA form, the CDR3 reads TGTGCCAGCAGCAGCCGGGGGCCGGGGGCTACGTTCTCTGGGGCCAACGTCCTGACTTTC. This sequence joins TRBV7-3 and TRBJ2-6; D tentatively fits TRBD1 or TRBD2 (6 bases each). The CDR3 length is 20 residues. In germline, CDR1 is SGHTA, CDR2 FQGTGA. V lost 5 bases, J lost 0 bases, and 23 bases lay in between.